Detailed here is one T cell receptor (beta chain). Its antigen is unknown. No much larger clone is present one base from it, and per-base qualities are unavailable. Libraries were built with the immunoSEQ multiplex PCR assay. RNA was extracted from all samples and reverse transcribed into cDNA, which served as template for TCR sequencing. SuperScript III was used to make first-strand cDNA, primed with a 2:1 mix of oligo-dT and random hexamers. A synthetic immune receptor repertoire was used to gauge amplification bias, and whatever bias remained was removed computationally. Per the original workflow: Raw reads were preprocessed to remove errors, and CDR3 was defined by IMGT conventions from the conserved cysteine to phenylalanine. To get clonality, Shannon entropy was normalized by log2 of the number of productive unique TCRs and the result was subtracted from 1. Whether scalp clones were CD4 or CD8 was inferred by matching scalp TCRbeta sequences against CD4 and CD8 repertoires sorted from blood. TCRdb obtained this table from immuneACCESS and retained in-frame rearrangements with V and J assigned. These tables miss some clones; where compared with another copy, unresolved V genes account for less than half of the shortfall, and the remainder is unexplained. Clone size and the V and J calls come from that table; the DNA yielded D and trimming. The sample includes about 210,000 clones, with 64% observed a single time. The top ten clones comprise about 4% of the sample.

The source of the sample is a study of CD8+ T cells in alopecia areata (dated by TCRdb to 2016 to 2019). Background on the whole study: Treated patients were enrolled in an open-label pilot trial of oral tofacitinib, 5 to 10 mg twice daily, for moderate-to-severe alopecia areata. Patients received tofacitinib for 6 to 18 months and were then followed off drug for 6 months to check for delayed response and recurrence. In treated patients, disease severity was measured using the SALT score, which gives the percentage of scalp surface area affected. The study used high-throughput TCRbeta sequencing to examine T cell clonal expansion in alopecia areata, in both the C3H/HeJ mouse model and human patients. On the human side, TCRbeta sequencing was run on scalp tissue and on sorted CD4+ and CD8+ peripheral blood T cells from healthy controls and from alopecia areata patients with either patchy or totalis/universalis disease. Biopsies were taken from tofacitinib-treated patients at baseline and at 4 and 24 weeks of treatment, and a later scalp biopsy was taken in several of the tofacitinib-treated patients. Scalp clonality was compared across normal scalp (n=4), patchy alopecia areata scalp (n=8), and alopecia totalis/universalis scalp (n=8). RNA was extracted with the PAXgene miRNA kit for fixed scalp, the miRNeasy kit for PBMCs, and the RNeasy kit for mouse skin. TCRbeta CDR3 regions were amplified by immunoSEQ multiplex PCR with 35 Vbeta forward and 13 Jbeta reverse primers.

The time point label of this sample denotes: roughly 27 days on oral tofacitinib. This sample's treatment or condition label indicates: oral pan-JAK inhibitor, 5-10 mg twice daily. Lesional scalp punch biopsies and peripheral blood were obtained from alopecia areata patients. After PBMCs were isolated by density centrifugation and stained for CD3, CD4 and CD8, a FACSAria was used to sort CD4+ and CD8+ T cells. V was cut back by 5 bases and J by 2 bases, leaving a gap of 18 bases between them. Measured from the cysteine to the phenylalanine, the CDR3 is 16 residues long. The read is trimmed to its CDR3 DNA, 48 bases read in frame from base 1. As encoded in the germline V gene, CDR1 is MDHEN while CDR2 is SYDVKM. Overall results and qualifications from the work: Because the treated cohort was small and had only one nonresponder, larger studies are needed to examine links between baseline CD8+ expansion and response. Scalp clonality and the number of expanded CD8+ clones among the top 100 scalp clones were significantly decreased by tofacitinib. Compared with normal scalp, lesional scalp had higher clonality and more expanded CD8+ clones, particularly in alopecia totalis/universalis, a pattern that suggests antigenic drive. Unlike mouse skin, where gammadelta T cells dominate, normal human skin contains resident alphabeta T cells that get sequenced too, which complicates analysis of the scalp TCR repertoire. Many expanded lesional clones were found to persist in scalp and blood during tofacitinib treatment, and relapse after treatment cessation may be partly explained by this persistence. Shared TCR sequences between patients were less evident than in mice, which may be partly attributable to HLA diversity in the patient population.

Sequenced material: CD4+ T cells sorted from blood, taken at week 4, from a patient treated with tofacitinib. This chain joins TRBV28 to TRBJ1-1; a tentative D call is TRBD1 (6 bases match). The sequence came from a human donor with alopecia areata. The DNA sequence is as follows: TGTGCCAGCAGTCTCCTCGGACAGCTCCGAAACACTGAAGCTTTCTTT. Its amino acids are CASSLLGQLRNTEAFF. Extended through the reference TRBV28 and TRBJ1-1 proteins, this CDR3 yields the full variable domain: DVKVTQSSRYLVKRTGEKVFLECVQDMDHENMFWYRQDPGLGLRLIYFSYDVKMKEKGDIPEGYSVSREKKERFSLILESASTNQTSMYLCASSLLGQLRNTEAFFGQGTRLTVV.